The clone carrying this T cell receptor (beta chain) was seen once. The antigen is not known. The data stem from a study of blood T cells in healthy people across ages. Study details: About one barcoded beta molecule per two T cells came from capture by template switching. Study results and limitations: The CMV status of each donor remained undetermined, and this could have confounded shifts in expanded clonotypes.

Between the trimmed V and J ends, which lost 4 bases and 0 bases, there was a span of 13 bases. In germline, CDR1 is SGHVS, CDR2 FQNEAQ. The CDR3 totals 15 residues. Alongside a J-beta primer mix, a sample-barcoded 5' primer served in a second PCR lasting about 6 to 11 cycles. With 12 random nucleotides, a template-switch adaptor tagged each individual cDNA molecule. Each CDR3 protein gets one entry after TCRdb re-called the 5' RACE reads with MiXCR. The repertoire holds 1,500,000 or so distinct CDR3 sequences, with roughly 43% as singletons. The sequenced material came from blood. The chain couples TRBV7-8 to TRBJ2-7; D is uncertain. The TCR originated in a woman younger than 35 in good health. CDR3 region: CASSSNSGASYEQYF. The CDR3 DNA sequence: TGTGCCAGCAGCTCAAACAGTGGAGCCTCCTACGAGCAGTACTTC.